A single sample gave rise to the 29 T cell receptor beta chains below, sequenced in a study of T cell repertoires in cytomegalovirus infection. For these TCRs, the target antigens are not known. TCRdb processed the reads anew with MiXCR; each CDR3 protein has one entry. Of fewer than 850,000 distinct CDR3 sequences listed, about 29% are singletons. The sample here was cultured CD8+ T cells from PBMCs, taken from culture after CMV antigen stimulation. These receptors originate from a human donor in good health (CMV status not recorded). Some clones in this sample may be carry-over from other donors' samples.

The chain links TRBV29-1 to TRBJ2-7; D is ambiguous. CDR1 and CDR2 from the germline V gene are SQVTM and ANQGSEA. Trimming stripped 0 bases from V and 3 bases from J, with 6 bases between. The CDR3 loop spans 12 amino acids. DNA of the CDR3: TGCAGCGTTGAAGAGAAGGGCTACGAGCAGTACTTC. As protein: CSVEEKGYEQYF.

This clonotype appeared a few times. V usage is TRBV4-2 and J usage is TRBJ1-1; TRBD1 agrees at 11 bases. Looked up from germline, CDR1 is LGHNA and CDR2 is YNFKEQ. The V and J ends lost 2 bases and 3 bases, in that order; junction bases with no gene match: 8. The CDR3 loop spans 17 amino acids. The CDR3 nucleotides are TGTGCCAGCAGCCAAATAGGACAGGGGGCGCTTGACACTGAAGCTTTCTTT. Its translation is CASSQIGQGALDTEAFF.

The genes are TRBV12-3 or TRBV12-4 and TRBJ1-5, with TRBD1 as a possible D gene (6 bases). The CDR3 is 16 amino acids. V was cut by 5 bases and J by 4 bases, with 18 bases left in between. The CDR3 nucleotides are TGTGCCAGCAGTCCACCCGGGCGGGGGCGAAATCAGCCCCAGCATTTT. This sequence encodes CASSPPGRGRNQPQHF.

The rearrangement links TRBV4-3 to TRBJ2-1, with TRBD2 identical over 9 bases. Germline assignment: CDR1 LGHNA and CDR2 YSLEER. The V segment lost 1 base and the J segment 3 bases; nucleotides outside the gene matches: 7. The CDR3 extends over 17 amino acids. The CDR3 coding sequence is TGCGCCAGCAGCCAAGCGGGAGTAGCGGGGGACTACAATGAGCAGTTCTTC. Translation gives CASSQAGVAGDYNEQFF.

The chain combines TRBV7-2 with TRBJ1-5; no firm D call. The CDR3 is 14 residues long. Germline V gene data show CDR1 as SGHTA and CDR2 as FQGNSA. V was shortened by 0 bases and J by 7 bases, with 10 bases between the two germline ends. The DNA for the CDR3 is TGTGCCAGCAGCTTAGCGGGGAATGGGCAGCCCCAGCATTTT. It codes for CASSLAGNGQPQHF.

This clonotype has just one count. This sequence joins TRBV6-1 and TRBJ2-1, with D hard to call. The V and J ends lost 6 bases and 0 bases respectively, with 12 bases between them. Germline loops: CDR1 MNHNS, CDR2 SASEGT. This CDR3 comprises 15 residues. The CDR3, as DNA: TGTGCCAGCAGGGCCCAAGGGTACTCCTACAATGAGCAGTTCTTC. As protein: CASRAQGYSYNEQFF.

This clonotype was detected many times. The chain carries TRBV27 and TRBJ1-1; no firm D call. The germline V gene encodes CDR1 MNHEY and CDR2 SMNVEV (reference sequence). Trimming removed 2 bases at V and 6 bases at J, with 7 bases between. This CDR3 spans 12 amino acids. This CDR3 reads CASSLLAAEAFF. The CDR3 nucleotides read TGTGCCAGCAGTTTACTTGCGGCTGAAGCTTTCTTT.

This clonotype was counted between two and nine times. The V and J genes are TRBV6-5 and TRBJ2-3; a weak D match, TRBD2 (7 bases). The CDR3 is made up of 16 amino acids. Germline V gives CDR1 MNHEY, CDR2 SVGAGI. The germline V and J ends were trimmed by 0 bases and 5 bases, with 15 bases remaining between them. The CDR3 region has the DNA TGTGCCAGCAGTTACTCGATGGCGGGGGCTCAAGATACGCAGTATTTT. Translation: CASSYSMAGAQDTQYF.

V and J are TRBV6-5 and TRBJ1-1; D not resolved. The CDR3 extends over 16 amino acids. V lost 2 bases to trimming and J lost 0 bases, with 13 bases between them. Per germline, CDR1 MNHEY and CDR2 SVGAGI. CDR3 in amino acids: CASSYSFRGLNTEAFF. The CDR3 DNA reads as TGTGCCAGCAGTTACAGTTTTCGGGGTTTGAACACTGAAGCTTTCTTT.

V and J are TRBV9 and TRBJ2-6; 9 bases line up with TRBD1. The V gene's germline CDR1 is SGDLS and CDR2 YYNGEE. Trimming cost V 3 bases and J 1 base; bases outside gene matches: 8. The CDR3 totals 18 residues. CDR3 sequence (DNA): TGTGCCAGCAGCGGGGGGGGACAGGGACCGTCTGGGGCCAACGTCCTGACTTTC. Translated, it gives CASSGGGQGPSGANVLTF.

Many counts were recorded for this clonotype. This chain links TRBV7-6 with TRBJ1-6; possible D gene TRBD1, 6 bases. Germline loops: CDR1 SGHVS, CDR2 FNYEAQ. The CDR3 is 17 amino acids. Trimming cost V 8 bases and J 5 bases, with 22 bases left between them. CDR3 sequence: CASPKNLRQAHNSPLHF. The CDR3 DNA sequence: TGTGCCAGCCCCAAGAACCTTAGACAGGCCCATAATTCACCCCTCCACTTT.

The rearrangement joins TRBV7-2 to TRBJ1-2, with 12 bases fitting TRBD1. The length of the CDR3 is 16 residues. The V and J ends lost 0 bases and 4 bases, in that order; junction bases with no gene match: 3. Germline CDR1 reads SGHTA; CDR2 reads FQGNSA. The CDR3 nucleotides are TGTGCCAGCAGCTTAGCCCCGGGACAGGGGGCCTATGGCTACACCTTC. The encoded protein is CASSLAPGQGAYGYTF.

This rearrangement joins TRBV4-1 to TRBJ1-1, with unresolved D. Per germline, CDR1 MGHRA and CDR2 YSYEKL. This CDR3 is built from 13 residues. V shed 4 bases and J shed 7 bases, with 13 bases lying between them. The CDR3 loop reads CASSRSTLIEAFF. CDR3 bases: TGCGCCAGCAGCCGTAGTACGCTGATTGAAGCTTTCTTT.

This clonotype was observed a few times. The chain joins TRBV6-1 to TRBJ1-5; D unresolved. The ends were cut back, 5 bases at V and 6 bases at J, with 11 bases in the middle. CDR1 and CDR2 (germline): MNHNS, SASEGT. The length of the CDR3 is 13 residues. The DNA for the CDR3 is TGTGCCAGCAGTACCTGGTCTAGTCAGCCCCAGCATTTT. Translating gives CASSTWSSQPQHF.

This clonotype was observed many times. This sequence joins TRBV7-9 and TRBJ2-2; D uncertain. Germline CDR1 SEHNR, CDR2 FQNEAQ (reference sequence). This CDR3 has 13 amino acids. V gave up 5 bases and J gave up 5 bases, with 9 bases separating them. The CDR3 region is CASSPLQTGELFF. CDR3 DNA sequence: TGTGCCAGCAGCCCCCTCCAAACCGGGGAGCTGTTTTTT.

The V and J genes are TRBV10-3 and TRBJ1-1; the D is unclear. V lost 2 bases to trimming and J lost 5 bases, with 9 bases between them. The CDR3 is 13 amino acids. Germline values: CDR1 ENHRY, CDR2 SYGVKD. CDR3: CAISEGIRTEAFF. CDR3 sequence (DNA): TGTGCCATCAGTGAGGGGATAAGGACTGAAGCTTTCTTT.

This rearrangement joins TRBV12-3 or TRBV12-4 to TRBJ1-2; 7 nucleotides line up with TRBD1. V trimming: 4 bases; J trimming: 6 bases; junction bases outside the gene matches: 8. The length of the CDR3 is 14 residues. CDR3 loop: CASSSGRGIDGYTF. The CDR3 coding sequence is TGTGCCAGCAGTTCGGGCAGGGGGATAGATGGCTACACCTTC.

The CDR3 bases are TGTGCCACCAGCCGCCGGACAGGGACGTACGAGCAGTACTTC. Protein product: CATSRRTGTYEQYF. The rearrangement links TRBV15 to TRBJ2-7; 8 positions agree with TRBD1. The ends lost 5 bases at V and 4 bases at J; junction bases unmatched: 7. The CDR3 is 14 residues long. Germline V gives CDR1 LNHNV, CDR2 YYDKDF (reference sequence).

This chain uses TRBV2 with TRBJ2-3; TRBD2 matches at 10 bases. The CDR3 length is 15 residues. Unmatched junction bases numbered 2, after V lost 3 bases and J lost 2 bases. Germline CDR1 reads SNHLY; CDR2 reads FYNNEI. CDR3 sequence: CASSDLAGATDTQYF. The CDR3 coding sequence is TGTGCCAGCAGTGATCTAGCGGGGGCCACAGATACGCAGTATTTT.

This clonotype was seen ten or more times. V gene TRBV6-2 or TRBV6-3 combines with J gene TRBJ2-1; 7 bases fit TRBD2. Germline CDR1 and CDR2: MNHEY and SVGEGT. J lost 9 bases, V lost 4 bases, and 12 bases had no gene match. The CDR3 is 15 residues long. The CDR3 DNA reads TGTGCCAGCAGTTGGGGAAGCGGGGCGTCGGGTGAGCAGTTCTTC. Translating it yields CASSWGSGASGEQFF.

V usage is TRBV20-1 and J usage is TRBJ2-7; 11 nucleotides match TRBD2. Unmatched junction bases numbered 6, after V lost 2 bases and J lost 0 bases. Germline loops: CDR1 DFQATT, CDR2 SNEGSKA (reference sequence). The CDR3 is 16 amino acids. The CDR3 loop is CSARNLTSGVSYEQYF. CDR3 nucleotides: TGCAGTGCTAGAAACCTGACTAGCGGGGTCTCCTACGAGCAGTACTTC.

This clonotype has just one count. The V and J genes are TRBV7-9 and TRBJ2-1; 7 positions agree with TRBD1. V was pared by 0 bases and J by 8 bases, with 10 bases of the junction left unmatched. Germline assignment: CDR1 SEHNR and CDR2 FQNEAQ (reference sequence). CDR3 size: 16 residues. The CDR3 loop is CASSLALRQGYDEQFF. CDR3 bases: TGTGCCAGCAGCTTAGCCTTACGACAGGGTTACGATGAGCAGTTCTTC.

The sample holds a few counts of this clonotype. The rearrangement links TRBV14 to TRBJ1-2, with 7 bases fitting TRBD1. The CDR3 runs 15 residues. V dropped 0 bases and J dropped 4; count of bases not matched to a gene: 5. Germline V gives CDR1 SGHDN, CDR2 FVKESK. This CDR3 is CASSQENRGPYGYTF. The CDR3 DNA reads TGTGCCAGCAGCCAAGAAAACAGGGGTCCCTATGGCTACACCTTC.

The chain recombines TRBV15 with TRBJ2-5; D remains unclear. The CDR3 extends over 15 amino acids. Germline V CDR1 and CDR2: LNHNV, YYDKDF (reference sequence). V lost 5 bases and J 7 bases, leaving 20 bases between the germline ends. The CDR3 sequence is CATSGTGRPDRTQYF. The DNA for the CDR3 is TGTGCCACCAGCGGTACTGGACGCCCTGATAGGACCCAGTACTTC.

The V and J genes are TRBV28 and TRBJ1-1, with 8 bases lining up with TRBD1. The CDR3 is 16 amino acids. Trimming took 3 bases from V and 5 from J; bases not matched to a gene: 11. Per germline, CDR1 MDHEN and CDR2 SYDVKM. The CDR3 DNA reads as TGTGCCAGCAGTTTTATTTCGGACAGGGTGCGGACTGAAGCTTTCTTT. Its protein product is CASSFISDRVRTEAFF.

The chain is built from TRBV2 and TRBJ2-5; 11 bases align to TRBD2. Germline CDR1 and CDR2: SNHLY and FYNNEI. Losses at the gene ends were 6 bases for V and 2 bases for J; bases not matched to a gene: 5. The length of the CDR3 is 15 residues. The CDR3 loop reads CASRTSGASQETQYF. CDR3 nucleotide sequence: TGTGCCAGCAGGACTAGCGGGGCTTCTCAAGAGACCCAGTACTTC.

This clonotype was seen many times. The chain combines TRBV12-3 or TRBV12-4 with TRBJ2-3, with D maybe TRBD2 (5 bases). The CDR3 loop spans 15 amino acids. V lost 6 bases and J 6 bases, leaving 19 bases between the germline ends. As DNA, the CDR3 is TGTGCCAGCAGAGTACTAGGGCCTAAAGAGGATACGCAGTATTTT. Protein product: CASRVLGPKEDTQYF.

This clonotype appeared a few times. The V call is TRBV4-1, the J call TRBJ2-3, with D uncertain. V gave up 1 base and J gave up 2 bases, with 10 bases separating them. The CDR3 sequence is 15 residues long. Germline V gene lookup returns CDR1 MGHRA and CDR2 YSYEKL. This chain's CDR3 is CASSQVAALTDTQYF. For the CDR3, the DNA is TGCGCCAGCAGCCAAGTGGCGGCCCTCACAGATACGCAGTATTTT.

This clonotype was picked up many times. An end of the junction does not agree with germline; a read error may underlie this. V is TRBV27 and J is TRBJ1-1, with a weak D call TRBD1 (5 bases). The CDR3 has 15 amino acids. The germline CDR1 and CDR2 sequences are MNHEY and SMNVEV (reference sequence). In nucleotides, the CDR3 is TGTGCCAGCAGCTTATCGGCAGGGATGAACACTGAAGCTTTCTTT. It translates to CASSLSAGMNTEAFF.